This TCR beta chain was identified in a study of CD8 T cells in Susac syndrome. Roughly 0.45 to 1 ug RNA was reverse transcribed with random hexamers. TCRdb ran MiXCR on the immunoSEQ multiplex PCR reads and lists one entry per CDR3 protein. The sample has about 210,000 distinct CDR3 sequences, 95% seen once. Trimming stripped 0 bases from V and 0 bases from J, with 12 bases between. Germline CDR1 is WSHSY and CDR2 is SAAADI. This CDR3 is 17 amino acids long. Sample: CD4+ T cells from PBMCs. The chain uses TRBV10-2 and TRBJ2-4; D not certain. The receptor was derived from a human donor with multiple sclerosis. The CDR3 loop is CASSESRRGLAKNIQYF. CDR3 DNA: TGCGCCAGCAGTGAGTCGCGGCGAGGCCTAGCCAAAAACATTCAGTACTTC.